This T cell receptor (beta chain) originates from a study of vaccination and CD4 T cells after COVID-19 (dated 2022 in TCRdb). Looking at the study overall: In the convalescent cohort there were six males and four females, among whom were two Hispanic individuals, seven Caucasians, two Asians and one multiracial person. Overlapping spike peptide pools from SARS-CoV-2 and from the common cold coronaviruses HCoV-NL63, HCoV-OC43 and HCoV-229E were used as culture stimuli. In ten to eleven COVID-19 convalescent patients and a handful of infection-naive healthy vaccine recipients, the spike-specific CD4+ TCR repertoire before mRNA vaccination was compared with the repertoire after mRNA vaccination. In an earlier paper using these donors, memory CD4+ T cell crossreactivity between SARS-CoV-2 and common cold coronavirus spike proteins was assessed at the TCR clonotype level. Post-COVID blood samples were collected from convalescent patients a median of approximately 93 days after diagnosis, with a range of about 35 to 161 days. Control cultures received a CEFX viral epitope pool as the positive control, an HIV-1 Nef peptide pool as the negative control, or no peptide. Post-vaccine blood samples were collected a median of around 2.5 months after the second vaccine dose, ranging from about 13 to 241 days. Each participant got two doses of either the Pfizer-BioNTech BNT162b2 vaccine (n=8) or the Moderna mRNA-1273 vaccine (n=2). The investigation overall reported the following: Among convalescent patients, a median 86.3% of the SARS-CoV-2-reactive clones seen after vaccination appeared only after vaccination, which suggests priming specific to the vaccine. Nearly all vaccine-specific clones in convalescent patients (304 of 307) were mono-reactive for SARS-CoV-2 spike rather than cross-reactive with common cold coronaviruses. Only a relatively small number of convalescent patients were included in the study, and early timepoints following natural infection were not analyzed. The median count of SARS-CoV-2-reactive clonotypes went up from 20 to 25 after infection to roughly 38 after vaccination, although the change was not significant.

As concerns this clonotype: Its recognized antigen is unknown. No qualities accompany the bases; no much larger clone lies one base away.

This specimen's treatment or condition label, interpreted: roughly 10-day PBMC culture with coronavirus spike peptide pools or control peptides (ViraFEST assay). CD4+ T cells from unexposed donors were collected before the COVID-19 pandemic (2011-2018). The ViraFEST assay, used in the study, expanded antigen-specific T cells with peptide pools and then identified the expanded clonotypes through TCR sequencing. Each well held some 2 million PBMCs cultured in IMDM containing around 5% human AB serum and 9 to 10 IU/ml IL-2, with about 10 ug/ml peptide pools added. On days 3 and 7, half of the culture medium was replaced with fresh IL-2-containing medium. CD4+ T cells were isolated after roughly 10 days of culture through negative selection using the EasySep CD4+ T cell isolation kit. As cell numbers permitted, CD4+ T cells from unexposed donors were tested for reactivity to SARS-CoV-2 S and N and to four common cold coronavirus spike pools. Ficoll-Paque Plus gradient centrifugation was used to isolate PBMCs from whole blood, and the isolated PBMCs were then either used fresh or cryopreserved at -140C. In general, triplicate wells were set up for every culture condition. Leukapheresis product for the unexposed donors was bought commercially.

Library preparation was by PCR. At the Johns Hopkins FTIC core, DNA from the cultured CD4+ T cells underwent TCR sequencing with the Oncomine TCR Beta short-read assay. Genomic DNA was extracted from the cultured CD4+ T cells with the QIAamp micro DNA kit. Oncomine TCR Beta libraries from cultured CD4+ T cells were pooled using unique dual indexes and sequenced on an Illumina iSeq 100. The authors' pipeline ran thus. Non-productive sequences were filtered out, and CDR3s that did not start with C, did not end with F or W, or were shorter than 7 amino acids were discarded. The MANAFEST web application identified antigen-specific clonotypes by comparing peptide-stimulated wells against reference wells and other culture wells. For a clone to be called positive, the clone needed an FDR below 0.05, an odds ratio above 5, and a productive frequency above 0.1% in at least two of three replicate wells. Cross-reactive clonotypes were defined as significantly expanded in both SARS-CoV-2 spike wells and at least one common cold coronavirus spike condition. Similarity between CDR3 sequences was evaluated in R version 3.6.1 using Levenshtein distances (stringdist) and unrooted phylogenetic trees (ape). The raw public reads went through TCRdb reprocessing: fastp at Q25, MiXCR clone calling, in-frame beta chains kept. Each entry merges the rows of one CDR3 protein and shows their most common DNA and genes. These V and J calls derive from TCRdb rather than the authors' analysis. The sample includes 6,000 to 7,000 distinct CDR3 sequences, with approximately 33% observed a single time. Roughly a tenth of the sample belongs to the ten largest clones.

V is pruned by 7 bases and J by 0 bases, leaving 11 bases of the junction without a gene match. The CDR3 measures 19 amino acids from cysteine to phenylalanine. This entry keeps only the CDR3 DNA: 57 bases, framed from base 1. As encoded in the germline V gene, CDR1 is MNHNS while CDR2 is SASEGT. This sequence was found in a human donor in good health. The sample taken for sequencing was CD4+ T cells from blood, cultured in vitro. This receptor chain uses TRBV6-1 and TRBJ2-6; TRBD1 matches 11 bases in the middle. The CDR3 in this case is CASTIQDRGLVSGANVLTF. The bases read TGTGCCAGCACCATACAGGACAGGGGGCTAGTCTCTGGGGCCAACGTCCTGACTTTC.